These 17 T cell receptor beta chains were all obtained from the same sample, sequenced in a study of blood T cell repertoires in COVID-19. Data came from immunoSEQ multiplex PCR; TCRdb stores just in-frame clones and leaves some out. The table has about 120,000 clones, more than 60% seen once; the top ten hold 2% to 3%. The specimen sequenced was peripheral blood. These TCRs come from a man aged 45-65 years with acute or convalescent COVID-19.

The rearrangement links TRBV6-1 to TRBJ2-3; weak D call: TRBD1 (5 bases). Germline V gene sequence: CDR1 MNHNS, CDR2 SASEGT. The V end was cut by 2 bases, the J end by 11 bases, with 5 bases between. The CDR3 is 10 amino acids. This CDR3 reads CASSERGQYF. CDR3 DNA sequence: TGTGCCAGCAGTGAAAGGGGGCAGTATTTT.

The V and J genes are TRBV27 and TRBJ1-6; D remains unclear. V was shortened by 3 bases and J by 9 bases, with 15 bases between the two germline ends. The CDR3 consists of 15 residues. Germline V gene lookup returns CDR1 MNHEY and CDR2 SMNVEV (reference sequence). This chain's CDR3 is CASSLASGRSSPLHF. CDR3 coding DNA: TGTGCCAGCAGTTTGGCTTCCGGGAGGTCTTCACCCCTCCACTTT.

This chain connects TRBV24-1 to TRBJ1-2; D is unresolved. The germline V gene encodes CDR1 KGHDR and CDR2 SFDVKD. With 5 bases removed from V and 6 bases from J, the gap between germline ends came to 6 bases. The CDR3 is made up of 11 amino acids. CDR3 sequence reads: CATSGENGYTF. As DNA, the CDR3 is TGTGCCACCAGTGGGGAGAATGGCTACACCTTC.

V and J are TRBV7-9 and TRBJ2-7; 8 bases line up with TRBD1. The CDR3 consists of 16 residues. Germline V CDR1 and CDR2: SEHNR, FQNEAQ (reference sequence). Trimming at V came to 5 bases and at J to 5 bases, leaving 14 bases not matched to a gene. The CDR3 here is CASSPPSRQGRNEQYF. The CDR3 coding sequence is TGTGCCAGCAGCCCCCCTAGTCGACAGGGGAGGAACGAGCAGTACTTC.

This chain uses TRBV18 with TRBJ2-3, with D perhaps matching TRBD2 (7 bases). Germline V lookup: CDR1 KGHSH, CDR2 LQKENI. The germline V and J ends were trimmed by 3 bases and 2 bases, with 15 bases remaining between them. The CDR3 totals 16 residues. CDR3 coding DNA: TGTGCCAGCTCACCCCATGCTGGGGGGGCCACAGATACGCAGTATTTT. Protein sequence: CASSPHAGGATDTQYF.

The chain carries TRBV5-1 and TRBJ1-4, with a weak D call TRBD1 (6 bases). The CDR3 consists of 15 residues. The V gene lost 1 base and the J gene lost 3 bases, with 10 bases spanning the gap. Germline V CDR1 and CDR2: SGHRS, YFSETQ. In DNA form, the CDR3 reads TGCGCCAGCAGCTTGTATTCAGGGGCTAATGAAAAACTGTTTTTT. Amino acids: CASSLYSGANEKLFF.

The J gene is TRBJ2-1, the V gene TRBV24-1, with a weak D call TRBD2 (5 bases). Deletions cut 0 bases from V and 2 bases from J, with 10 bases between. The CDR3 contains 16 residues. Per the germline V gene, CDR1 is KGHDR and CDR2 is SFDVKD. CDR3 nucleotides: TGTGCCACCAGTGATTTGGATCCGGGAACCTACAATGAGCAGTTCTTC. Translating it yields CATSDLDPGTYNEQFF.

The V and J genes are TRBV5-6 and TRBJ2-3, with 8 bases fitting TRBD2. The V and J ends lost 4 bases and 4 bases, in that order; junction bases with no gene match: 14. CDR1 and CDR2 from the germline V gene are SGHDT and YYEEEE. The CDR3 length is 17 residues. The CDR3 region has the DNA TGTGCCAGCAGCACCCACTCGCGGGGGGTAGAGGCAGATACGCAGTATTTT. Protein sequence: CASSTHSRGVEADTQYF.

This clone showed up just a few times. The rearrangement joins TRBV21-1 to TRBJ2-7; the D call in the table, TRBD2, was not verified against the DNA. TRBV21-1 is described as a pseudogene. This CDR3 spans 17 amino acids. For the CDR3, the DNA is TGTGCCAGCAGCAAACGAAATTGGGCTAGCGGGCCGTACGAGCAGTACTTC. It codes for CASSKRNWASGPYEQYF.

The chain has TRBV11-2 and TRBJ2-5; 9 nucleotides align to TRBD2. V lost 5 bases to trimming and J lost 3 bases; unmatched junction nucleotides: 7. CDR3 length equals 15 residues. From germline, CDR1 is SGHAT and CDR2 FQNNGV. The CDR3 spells CASSPRTSAKETQYF. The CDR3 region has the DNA TGTGCCAGCAGCCCGCGGACTAGCGCCAAAGAGACCCAGTACTTC. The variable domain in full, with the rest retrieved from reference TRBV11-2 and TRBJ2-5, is EAGVAQSPRYKIIEKRQSVAFWCNPISGHATLYWYQQILGQGPKLLIQFQNNGVVDDSQLPKDRFSAERLKGVDSTLKIQPAKLEDSAVYLCASSPRTSAKETQYFGPGTRLLVL.

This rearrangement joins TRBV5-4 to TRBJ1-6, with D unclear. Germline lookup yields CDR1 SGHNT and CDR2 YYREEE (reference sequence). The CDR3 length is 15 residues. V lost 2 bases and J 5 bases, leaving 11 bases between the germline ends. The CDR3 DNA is TGTGCCAGCAGCTTCGGCAGGCAGAATAATTCACCCCTCCACTTT. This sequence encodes CASSFGRQNNSPLHF.

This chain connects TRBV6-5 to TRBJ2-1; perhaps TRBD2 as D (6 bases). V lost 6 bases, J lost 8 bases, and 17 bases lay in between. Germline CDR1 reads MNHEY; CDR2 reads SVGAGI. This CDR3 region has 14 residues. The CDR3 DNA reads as TGTGCCAGCAGGATCGGGAGTGTGGGAGATGAGCAGTTCTTC. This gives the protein CASRIGSVGDEQFF.

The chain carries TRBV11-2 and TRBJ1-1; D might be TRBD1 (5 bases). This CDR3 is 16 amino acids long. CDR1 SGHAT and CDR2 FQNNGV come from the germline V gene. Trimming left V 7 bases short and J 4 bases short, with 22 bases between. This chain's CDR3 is CASNLEGRVGGTEAFF. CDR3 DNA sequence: TGTGCCAGCAACCTCGAGGGGAGGGTCGGCGGCACTGAAGCTTTCTTT.

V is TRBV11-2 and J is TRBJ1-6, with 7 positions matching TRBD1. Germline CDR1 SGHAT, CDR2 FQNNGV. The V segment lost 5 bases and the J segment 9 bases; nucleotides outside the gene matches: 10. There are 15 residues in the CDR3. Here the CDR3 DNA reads TGTGCCAGCAGCCAATCAGGGGGGTACGGTTCACCCCTCCACTTT. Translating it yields CASSQSGGYGSPLHF. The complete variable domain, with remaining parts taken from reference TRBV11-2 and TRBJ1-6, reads EAGVAQSPRYKIIEKRQSVAFWCNPISGHATLYWYQQILGQGPKLLIQFQNNGVVDDSQLPKDRFSAERLKGVDSTLKIQPAKLEDSAVYLCASSQSGGYGSPLHFGNGTRLTVT.

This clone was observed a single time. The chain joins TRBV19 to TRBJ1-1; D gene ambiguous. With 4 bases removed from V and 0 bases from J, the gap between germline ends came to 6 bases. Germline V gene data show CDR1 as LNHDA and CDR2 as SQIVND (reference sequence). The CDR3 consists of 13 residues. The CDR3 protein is CASSRSVNTEAFF. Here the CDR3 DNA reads TGTGCCAGTAGTAGGTCAGTGAACACTGAAGCTTTCTTT.

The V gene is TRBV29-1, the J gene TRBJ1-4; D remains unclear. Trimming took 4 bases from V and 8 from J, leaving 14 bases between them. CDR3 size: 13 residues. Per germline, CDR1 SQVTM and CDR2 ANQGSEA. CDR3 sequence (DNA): TGCAGCGTTGTCGAGGCGGCGGGGGAAAAACTGTTTTTT. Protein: CSVVEAAGEKLFF.

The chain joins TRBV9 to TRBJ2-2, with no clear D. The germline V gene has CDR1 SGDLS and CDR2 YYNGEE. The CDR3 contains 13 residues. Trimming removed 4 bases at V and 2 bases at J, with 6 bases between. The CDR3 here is CASSPQNTGELFF. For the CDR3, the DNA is TGTGCCAGCAGCCCCCAAAACACCGGGGAGCTGTTTTTT.